The T cell receptor (beta chain) under discussion was sequenced for a study of cytomegalovirus exposure and HLA in healthy donors (dated 2017 in TCRdb). With regard to the full study: An earlier analysis of 587 of the donors reported 276 Gb of sequence data and roughly 120 million unique TCR beta sequences obtained from roughly 180 million T cells. An early release covering roughly 600 HLA-typed donors comprised around 300 gigabases of sequencing data and 85 million to 100 million unique TCR sequences. Of the 350 to 450 genotyped donors, less than 90% were placed in the genetic ancestry cluster associated with self-reported Caucasian donors. The aim of the study was to test whether cataloging public T cell receptors could identify signatures of past pathogen exposure. The study used immunosequencing to profile the T cell repertoires of around 600 subjects and linked those repertoires to cytomegalovirus serostatus. A separate validation cohort of more than 100 different subjects was used in addition to the approximately 700-subject first cohort. High-throughput TCR immunosequencing, statistical association of individual TCRs with disease status, and machine learning were combined to predict cytomegalovirus infection status. In a later analysis, previously published TCR beta repertoires from 600 to 850 donors were re-analyzed and high-resolution HLA genotyping was added so that TCR occurrence patterns could be studied. In the later analysis, no new phenotypic data were used to find candidate immune exposures; instead, reliance was placed on TCR beta sequences and their occurrence across donors. An earlier analysis of several hundred of the donors applied high-throughput TCR beta sequencing to assess whether each TCR beta V gene segment acted as functional or pseudogenic. Donor age, sex, ethnicity and CMV serostatus were compiled together with the repertoire data. A later genetic analysis used genome-wide SNP genotypes for 398 of the 666 donors, treating that subset as a discovery cohort. All discovery cohort repertoires had been generated using a single sequencing platform. HLA typing included class I and class II loci at four-digit resolution. Typing coverage differed by locus: A, B, C, DRB1 and DQB1 were typed in about 629-640 donors, DQA1 in 500 to 550, DPA1 in over 600, and DPB1 in around 440. Roughly five DR-DQ haplotypes were handled as single units for association and clustering because linkage in the cohort was strong. Among 300 to 450 genotyped donors of the cohort, an average of 235,054 unique TCR beta nucleotide sequences were sequenced per donor, around 18% of them non-productive. What the authors observed across the whole study: In a later analysis, most CMV-associated TCR beta chains were found to appear HLA-restricted, with HLA associations seemingly driven largely by CMV exposure. Because counts were too low, roughly 18 rarely observed V segments, including chromosome 9 orphons, were left out of the earlier analysis of about 500 of the donors. Most TCR sequences were seen in very few donors, while some public TCRs were found in many individuals. In a later genetic analysis, fewer N-insertions in productive TCRs were reported among donors in an Asian-associated ancestry cluster than the 666-donor mean. The cohort was sequenced for TCR beta chains only, and without alpha or paired-chain data the features that could be detected were limited. The authors suggested that the approach could potentially be generalized to other disease states and immunological phenotypes. At a false discovery rate of 0.05, a later analysis linked 15,000 to 20,000 TCR beta sequences to specific HLA alleles. The sequencing pipeline was judged likely to have produced a cluster of highly shared sequence variants as a technical artifact. In a later analysis, TCR association rates were found to vary across HLA loci, with the most associated TCRs seen for DRB1 alleles and the fewest for HLA-C alleles. Roughly uniform sequencing depth across donors was assumed in presence/absence analyses, although this assumption may not hold. The classifier was reported to diagnose cytomegalovirus status with high specificity and sensitivity in both the original and validation cohorts. Some IMGT-functional V segments, including TRBV6-2 and TRBV6-3, could not be distinguished by the 87-base-pair reads and were therefore excluded. Assigning TCR associations to individual alleles was difficult when HLA alleles, especially DR and DQ, strongly co-occurred. Immune exposure information for the cohort was limited to CMV serostatus. In a later analysis, HLA-associated TCR beta chains were found to be more clonally expanded and to have lower generation probabilities than equally common non-associated chains. Because some donors lacked HLA typing at each locus, the association tests relied only on the typed subset. A further reported finding was that TCR beta sequences accurately predicted the HLA-A and HLA-B alleles for most subjects in the first cohort. In the study, 150 to 200 TCR beta chains were listed as associated with cytomegalovirus. An earlier analysis of approximately 540 of the donors showed that most TCR beta V segments appeared in productive rearrangements either about 87% or about 30% of the time, which broadly matched IMGT annotations. Several of the top co-occurrence clusters appeared to be linked to parvovirus B19, influenza, CMV and Epstein-Barr virus, according to a later analysis. Correlated functional status among segregating V segments might reflect linkage disequilibrium, but an unknown experimental factor could not be ruled out. In vitro tests confirmed that a few of the cytomegalovirus-associated TCR beta chains recognize cytomegalovirus antigens. V-gene and J-gene trimming of TCR beta chains was associated with a missense DCLRE1C variant in a later genetic analysis, and the association was replicated in an independent cohort.

The cohort was made up of around 720 healthy bone marrow donors. At the time of sampling, every cohort member was nominally healthy, though immune exposures that went unrecorded were likely present. The donor was CMV seronegative and was included in the group of about 350 seronegative cohort members. A peripheral blood sample was provided by each donor, and peripheral blood mononuclear cells were used for TCR beta sequencing. Genomic DNA was extracted from the blood cell samples with the Qiagen DNeasy Blood Extraction Kit. Concerning this clone: There is no known antigen for this receptor.

The CDR3 numbers 17 residues from cysteine through phenylalanine. This entry keeps only the CDR3 DNA: 51 bases, framed from base 1. At the junction V is shortened by 3 bases and J by 2 bases, with 18 bases in between. Taken from the germline V gene, the CDR1 and CDR2 loops are SGDLS and YYNGEE. The library was produced with the immunoSEQ multiplex PCR assay. For the multiplex PCR, a mixture combining 60 forward primers for TCR Vbeta segments and 13 reverse primers for TCR Jbeta segments was used. Amplification of the CDR3 region of rearranged TCR beta genes was performed with a multiplex PCR assay on genomic DNA. The amplified TCR beta libraries were sequenced on the Illumina HiSeq System as 87-base-pair reads. In the original analysis: A later analysis counted approximately 76 million unique TCR beta chains across the approximately 700 repertoires, and some 12 million of these chains were shared by at least two donors. Raw reads were error-corrected and collapsed into unique sequences by a nearest-neighbor algorithm in which closely related sequences were merged to remove PCR and sequencing errors. CDR3 sequences were aligned to IMGT reference sequences to assign V, D and J gene segments. For a sequence to be retained, a match of at least six nucleotides was required to both a V gene segment and a J gene segment. Rearrangements were classified as productive when the CDR3 lacked stop codons and remained in frame with V and J, and all other rearrangements were classified as non-productive. CDR3 was defined according to IMGT convention as the region running from the second conserved V-encoded cysteine to the conserved J-encoded phenylalanine. The earlier analysis of roughly 590 of the donors excluded sequences that lacked an unambiguous match to a single V gene segment. In an earlier analysis of a few hundred of the donors, a V segment was called functional when productive rearrangements were above 56.7%, and segregating when the standard deviation between donors exceeded 5%. A statistical classification framework was built to diagnose cytomegalovirus status from the catalog of TCR beta chain sequences. In a later analysis, TCR nucleotide sequences were compared against IMGT/GENE-DB human TR gene sequences so that V and J genes could be assigned. In a later analysis, CDR3 sequences and most-parsimonious VDJ recombination scenarios were assigned using the TCRdist pipeline. In a later analysis, each TCR beta chain was defined by its CDR3 amino acid sequence together with its V-gene family, and reads without a unique V-gene family were excluded. To address suspected cross-contamination and a sequencing artifact, a later analysis removed 592 highly shared, low-generation-probability nucleotide sequences. A later analysis calculated a clonal expansion index for each public chain from normalized within-repertoire ranks of inferred template counts. A later analysis computed generation probabilities with a VDJ recombination model fitted to out-of-frame rearrangements, and checked the results against IGoR. A later analysis scored TCR-TCR, TCR-HLA and TCR-CMV co-occurrence with hypergeometric tests, applying a repertoire-size bias correction to TCR pairs. A later analysis estimated false discovery rates by permuting HLA or CMV assignments 20 times. In a later analysis, co-occurring TCRs were grouped with DBSCAN, and TCRdist sequence similarity was added when clustering was performed within HLA-allele-positive subsets. Repertoires with fewer than 30,000 or more than 120,000 public chains, plus five repertoires with anomalous nucleotide sharing, were excluded from co-occurrence clustering. Drawn from immuneACCESS, this table holds only the in-frame rearrangements with V and J called that TCRdb kept. Clones are partly lost; checked studies trace under half to an unresolved V gene and leave the rest unexplained. The D gene and trimming were derived from the DNA, and the V and J assignments and clone size from that table. This sample's table contains 130,000 to 150,000 clones. Together, the top ten hold 0.96% of the sample.

In this chain, TRBV9 is recombined with TRBJ2-4; the D gene is perhaps TRBD1, from 7 matching bases. This receptor was identified in a male donor in good health and CMV-seronegative. Sequences were obtained from PBMCs. The nucleotides are TGTGCCAGCAGCGGAGAACAGGGGACTCGAACCAAAAACATTCAGTACTTC. Its translation is CASSGEQGTRTKNIQYF.